The sequence of this T cell receptor (beta chain) was determined in a study of cytomegalovirus exposure and HLA in healthy donors. Overall study context: Genotyping showed less than 85% of 398 donors falling in the Caucasian-associated ancestry cluster.

General observations from the study: Donors belonging to an Asian-associated ancestry cluster reportedly showed fewer N-insertions in productive TCRs than the approximately 700-donor mean, according to what a later analysis found. A list of roughly 160 TCR beta chains associated with cytomegalovirus was given. The authors assumed roughly uniform sequencing depth across donors for presence/absence analyses.

Primers for the PCR totalled 60 Vbeta and 13 Jbeta. Libraries were prepared by immunoSEQ multiplex PCR; TCRdb keeps only in-frame clonotypes and omits some of them. Here the sample spans just under 95,000 clones, approximately 84% being singletons. About this clone: Its antigen is currently unknown.

Sequencing input: PBMCs. The clonotype originates from a girl aged 2 to 10 in good health and CMV-seropositive.

The CDR3 reads CASRPGTSGNNEQFF. DNA of the CDR3: TGTGCCAGCAGGCCCGGGACTAGCGGTAACAATGAGCAGTTCTTC. The rearrangement joins TRBV6-1 to TRBJ2-1; TRBD2 aligns across 11 bases. CDR1 is MNHNS and CDR2 is SASEGT in the germline V gene. The CDR3 runs to 15 residues. J was trimmed by 5 bases and V by 6 bases; bases with no gene match: 6.